The T cell receptor beta chain described here comes from a study of neurological immune-mediated disorders. Overall study findings and caveats: One cluster of related CDR3 sequences contained, by phylogenetic grouping, the repertoires of 18 of 34 multiple sclerosis patients and formed a possible signature.

Via MiXCR, TCRdb re-called the 5' RACE reads, giving one row per CDR3 protein. The profile shows roughly 41,000 distinct CDR3 sequences, less than 2% of them singletons. The germline V gene encodes CDR1 SGHRS and CDR2 YFSETQ. This CDR3 region has 15 residues. V was shortened by 0 bases and J by 2 bases, with 6 bases between the two germline ends. In its sample, this clonotype was seen many times. Its antigen is currently unknown. Material: PBMCs. This sequence originates from a woman between 40 and 55 years old with multiple sclerosis. The genes are TRBV5-1 and TRBJ2-6; D is ambiguous. CDR3 nucleotides: TGCGCCAGCAGCTTGGGGGGTGCTGGGGCCAACGTCCTGACTTTC. It codes for CASSLGGAGANVLTF.